Each of the 5 T cell receptor beta chains below was sequenced from the same sample in a study of blood T cell repertoires in COVID-19. Sequencing was performed with immunoSEQ multiplex PCR; in TCRdb, only in-frame clones are kept and a portion is missing. The sample has 70,000 or so clones, 85% seen once. The specimen sequenced was peripheral blood. These receptors came from a man older than 75 with acute or convalescent COVID-19.

The rearrangement joins TRBV29-1 to TRBJ1-5; 8 nucleotides match TRBD1. V lost 3 bases and J lost 6; bases outside the gene matches: 4. From germline, CDR1 is SQVTM and CDR2 ANQGSEA. The CDR3 has 13 amino acids. CDR3 in amino acids: CSVDYRGGQPQHF. DNA for the CDR3: TGCAGCGTTGACTACAGGGGGGGTCAGCCCCAGCATTTT.

The V call is TRBV12-3 or TRBV12-4, the J call TRBJ1-3, with D uncertain. The V gene lost 6 bases and the J gene lost 4 bases, with 7 bases spanning the gap. This CDR3 has 12 residues. The CDR3 reads CASRTTGNTIYF. CDR3 nucleotide sequence: TGTGCCAGCAGAACTACCGGAAACACCATATATTTT.

The chain carries TRBV11-2 and TRBJ2-7, with TRBD1 as a possible D gene (5 bases). Trimming cost V 5 bases and J 1 base, with 18 bases left between them. Germline V gene lookup returns CDR1 SGHAT and CDR2 FQNNGV. There are 16 residues in the CDR3. The CDR3 DNA follows: TGTGCCAGCAGCCAACGGAGACAGCTACCTTCCTACGAGCAGTACTTC. It encodes CASSQRRQLPSYEQYF.

V gene TRBV7-2 combines with J gene TRBJ2-4, with 7 bases that match TRBD2. The CDR3 totals 14 residues. Germline V CDR1 and CDR2: SGHTA, FQGNSA. Trimming removed 3 bases from V and 6 bases from J; junction bases left unmatched: 5. The DNA of the CDR3 is TGTGCCAGCAGCTTTTGGGAGGGGAGAAACATTCAGTACTTC. Translating gives CASSFWEGRNIQYF.

The CDR3: CASRRRGNTEAFF. CDR3 DNA: TGCGCCAGCAGGCGGCGCGGGAACACTGAAGCTTTCTTT. The V and J genes are TRBV5-1 and TRBJ1-1; D gene ambiguous. V was shortened by 5 bases and J by 1 base, with 9 bases between the two germline ends. The CDR3 consists of 13 residues. Germline lookup yields CDR1 SGHRS and CDR2 YFSETQ.